The rows below give T cell receptor beta chains drawn from one sample of a study of OX40 agonist ivuxolimab in advanced cancers. Method: immunoSEQ multiplex PCR; TCRdb's copy keeps in-frame clones and lacks some. Of about 93,000 clones listed, 85% to 95% were seen once; the top ten hold around 2.5%. The sequences come from CD4+ or CD8+ T cells sorted from blood, collected in a trial of the OX40 agonist ivuxolimab. The receptors originated from an adult with an advanced solid tumor such as melanoma, head and neck, liver or kidney cancer. CDR3s leave out the opening cysteine and the closing phenylalanine or tryptophan. The order of the fields is J gene, CDR3 length, V gene, CDR3 protein.

J gene: TRBJ1-3; CDR3 length: 9; V gene: TRBV14; CDR3 protein: ASSQGDTIY
J gene: TRBJ1-2; CDR3 length: 13; V gene: TRBV2; CDR3 protein: ASRGQDLFNYGYT
J gene: TRBJ2-7; CDR3 length: 13; V gene: TRBV7-8; CDR3 protein: ASSLTGTGGREQY
J gene: TRBJ2-1; CDR3 length: 11; V gene: TRBV4-2; CDR3 protein: ASSQQLHNEQF
J gene: TRBJ1-1; CDR3 length: 13; V gene: TRBV28; CDR3 protein: ASSLQAGGNTEAF
J gene: TRBJ2-5; CDR3 length: 14; V gene: TRBV5-6; CDR3 protein: ASSFPSGYYQETQY
J gene: TRBJ2-7; CDR3 length: 12; V gene: TRBV10-3; CDR3 protein: AIRPGQSSYEQY
J gene: TRBJ1-1; CDR3 length: 11; V gene: TRBV19; CDR3 protein: ASSISGSTEAF
J gene: TRBJ2-7; CDR3 length: 12; V gene: TRBV5-1; CDR3 protein: ASSLPTRDYEQY
J gene: TRBJ1-5; CDR3 length: 11; V gene: TRBV27; CDR3 protein: ASSYRVGQPQH
J gene: TRBJ2-5; CDR3 length: 13; V gene: TRBV4-1; CDR3 protein: ASSQVGQAKETQY
J gene: TRBJ2-3; CDR3 length: 13; V gene: TRBV4-1; CDR3 protein: ASSSRGSSGGTQY
J gene: TRBJ1-5; CDR3 length: 13; V gene: TRBV6-5; CDR3 protein: ASSYSSETGQPQH
J gene: TRBJ1-4; CDR3 length: 16; V gene: TRBV4-3; CDR3 protein: ASTPGLGPTRANEKLF
J gene: TRBJ2-7; CDR3 length: 15; V gene: TRBV4-1; CDR3 protein: ASSYGYGGQGDYEQY
J gene: TRBJ1-1; CDR3 length: 11; V gene: TRBV2; CDR3 protein: ASSEWRSTEAF
J gene: TRBJ2-5; CDR3 length: 14; V gene: TRBV7-7; CDR3 protein: ASSPPGTRGSETQY
J gene: TRBJ2-7; CDR3 length: 13; V gene: TRBV6-1; CDR3 protein: ASSEENSGGYEQY
J gene: TRBJ1-2; CDR3 length: 14; V gene: TRBV11-2; CDR3 protein: ASSKQAPMPNYGYT
J gene: TRBJ2-5; CDR3 length: 12; V gene: TRBV6-5; CDR3 protein: ASSYGGRGETQY
J gene: TRBJ2-1; CDR3 length: 10; V gene: TRBV2; CDR3 protein: ASIIGRGEQF
J gene: TRBJ2-7; CDR3 length: 14; V gene: TRBV28; CDR3 protein: ASSPIYRQASYEQY
J gene: TRBJ1-5; CDR3 length: 13; V gene: TRBV27; CDR3 protein: ASSPYDSSNQPQH
J gene: TRBJ1-3; CDR3 length: 12; V gene: TRBV7-2; CDR3 protein: ASSQPGSGNTIY
J gene: TRBJ2-1; CDR3 length: 12; V gene: TRBV6-5; CDR3 protein: ASSFRDTNNEQF
J gene: TRBJ1-1; CDR3 length: 12; V gene: TRBV27; CDR3 protein: ASRGTGGGTEAF
J gene: TRBJ2-7; CDR3 length: 14; V gene: TRBV15; CDR3 protein: ATSRGGGKSSYEQY
J gene: TRBJ2-1; CDR3 length: 12; V gene: TRBV27; CDR3 protein: ASSYSGSGNEQF
J gene: TRBJ2-1; CDR3 length: 10; V gene: TRBV25-1; CDR3 protein: ASSESNNEQF
J gene: TRBJ2-7; CDR3 length: 13; V gene: TRBV5-8; CDR3 protein: ASSQSLTEGYEQY
J gene: TRBJ2-5; CDR3 length: 12; V gene: TRBV23-1; CDR3 protein: ASSQSGRWETQY
J gene: TRBJ1-1; CDR3 length: 11; V gene: TRBV2; CDR3 protein: ATNPRLNTEAF
J gene: TRBJ1-1; CDR3 length: 11; V gene: TRBV27; CDR3 protein: ASSFSLNTEAF
J gene: TRBJ2-7; CDR3 length: 14; V gene: TRBV6-5; CDR3 protein: ASSWTGTSGSYEQY
J gene: TRBJ1-4; CDR3 length: 13; V gene: TRBV15; CDR3 protein: ATSREWGQNEKLF
J gene: TRBJ1-1; CDR3 length: 12; V gene: TRBV7-2; CDR3 protein: ASSLGQGGAEAF
J gene: TRBJ1-1; CDR3 length: 12; V gene: TRBV14; CDR3 protein: ASSQARLNTEAF
J gene: TRBJ2-1; CDR3 length: 10; V gene: TRBV6-5; CDR3 protein: ASSPGLYEQF
J gene: TRBJ2-3; CDR3 length: 13; V gene: TRBV10-3; CDR3 protein: AISESGPSADTQY
J gene: TRBJ2-2; CDR3 length: 13; V gene: TRBV27; CDR3 protein: ASSLFYRDTGELF